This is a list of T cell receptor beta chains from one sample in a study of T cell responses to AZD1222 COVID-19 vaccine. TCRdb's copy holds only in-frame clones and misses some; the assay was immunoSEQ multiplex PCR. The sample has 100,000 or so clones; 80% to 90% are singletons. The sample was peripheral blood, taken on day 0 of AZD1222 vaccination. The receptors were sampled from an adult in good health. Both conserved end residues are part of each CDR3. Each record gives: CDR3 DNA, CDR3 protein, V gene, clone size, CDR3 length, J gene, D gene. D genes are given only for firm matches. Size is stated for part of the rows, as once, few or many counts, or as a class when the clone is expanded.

TGTGCCAGCAGCCAAGGAAGGGGGGCCTACAATGAGCAGTTCTTC CASSQGRGAYNEQFF TRBV3-1/TRBV3-2 . 15 TRBJ2-1 .
TGTGCCACCAGTGATTTCGGGACTAGCGGAGCCTCTAGCACAGATACGCAGTATTTT CATSDFGTSGASSTDTQYF TRBV24-1 once 19 TRBJ2-3 TRBD2
TGTGCCACACGGGACAGGACCTACGAGCAGTACTTC CATRDRTYEQYF TRBV6-5 once 12 TRBJ2-7 TRBD1
TGCAGCGTGGCAGGGGGCGCGAGTCAGCCCCAGCATTTT CSVAGGASQPQHF TRBV29-1 . 13 TRBJ1-5 TRBD1
TGTGCCAGCAGCTTCAATTGGGACACTCTTTATGGCTACACCTTC CASSFNWDTLYGYTF TRBV5-6 . 15 TRBJ1-2 .
TGCGCCAGCAGCTTGGGGGTCATCTCTGGAAACACCATATATTTT CASSLGVISGNTIYF TRBV5-1 once 15 TRBJ1-3 .
TGTGCCAGCAGTTTAGGGACAAGCTACGAGCAGTACTTC CASSLGTSYEQYF TRBV28 . 13 TRBJ2-7 .
TGTGCCAGCAGCTTAGCCCGAGGCAATGAGCAGTTCTTC CASSLARGNEQFF TRBV7-2 . 13 TRBJ2-1 .
TGTGCCACCAGCAAGGGCGGGGAGGGCTCTGGGGCCAACGTCCTGACTTTC CATSKGGEGSGANVLTF TRBV15 once 17 TRBJ2-6 TRBD2
TGTGCCATCGCGCACGGGGCTTCGGGGGCTAACTATGGCTACACCTTC CAIAHGASGANYGYTF TRBV7-2 . 16 TRBJ1-2 .
TGTGCCAGCAGTTTCCGCGGTCCGGCGCAGGATGAAAAACTGTTTTTT CASSFRGPAQDEKLFF TRBV6-5 . 16 TRBJ1-4 .
TGCGCCAGCAGGGAAGGGACTAGCGGGAGGCACCAAACACTCCGGGGGAACTACGAGCAGTACTTC CASREGTSGRHQTLRGNYEQYF TRBV5-1 . 22 TRBJ2-7 TRBD2
TGCGCCAGCAGCAAGTCTAGCGAAAGCTCCTACAATGAGCAGTTCTTC CASSKSSESSYNEQFF TRBV5-1 . 16 TRBJ2-1 .
TGTGCCAGCAGCTTAGACTCAGGGGGTACTGAAGCTTTCTTT CASSLDSGGTEAFF TRBV7-9 . 14 TRBJ1-1 TRBD1
TGTGCCAGCAGCATAGCGGGACAGAACTACAATGAGCAGTTCTTC CASSIAGQNYNEQFF TRBV7-2 . 15 TRBJ2-1 .
TGTGCCAGCAGCGTAGATGAGGGAGGGATAACACGTCCCTACGAGCAGTACTTC CASSVDEGGITRPYEQYF TRBV9 . 18 TRBJ2-7 TRBD2
TGTGCCAGCAGCCCTAGGGGACAGGGGAACACTGAAGCTTTCTTT CASSPRGQGNTEAFF TRBV9 . 15 TRBJ1-1 TRBD1
TGTGCCAGCAGCCAAGGCGAGGGGGTTACTGAAAAACTGTTTTTT CASSQGEGVTEKLFF TRBV7-6 . 15 TRBJ1-4 .
TGCAGTGCTAGTGGACATAATCCTAACTATGGCTACACCTTC CSASGHNPNYGYTF TRBV20-1 . 14 TRBJ1-2 .
TGTGCCAGCTCACCCTACCAGGAGGTGGGCTACACCTTC CASSPYQEVGYTF TRBV18 . 13 TRBJ1-2 .
TGTGCCAGCAGCCAAGATCCCCTCACTAGCAGGGGAGAGACCCAGTACTTC CASSQDPLTSRGETQYF TRBV4-2 . 17 TRBJ2-5 .
TGTGCCAGCAGCGCAGACGGATCGAATCAGCCCCAGCATTTT CASSADGSNQPQHF TRBV2 . 14 TRBJ1-5 .
TGTGCCAGCAGCCCCGGAAGCACAGATACGCAGTATTTT CASSPGSTDTQYF TRBV3-1/TRBV3-2 . 13 TRBJ2-3 .
TGTGCCAGCAGCCCAGTGGGGGGGAACACTGAAGCTTTCTTT CASSPVGGNTEAFF TRBV2 . 14 TRBJ1-1 .
TGTGCCAGCAGCTTGCGACAGGGGAGTAGCGGGGAGCTGTTTTTT CASSLRQGSSGELFF TRBV7-6 . 15 TRBJ2-2 TRBD1
TGTGCCAGCAGTCAAACCGGACTGAAACCTGGGGAGCTGTTTTTT CASSQTGLKPGELFF TRBV28 . 15 TRBJ2-2 .
TGTGCCAGCAGCCCGGGGCGGTATCAAGAGACCCAGTACTTC CASSPGRYQETQYF TRBV9 once 14 TRBJ2-5 .
TGTGCCAGCAGCTTAGTAATAGATAGGGGAACGCCGCGGTACTTC CASSLVIDRGTPRYF TRBV11-2 once 15 TRBJ2-7 .
TGTGCCAGCAGCCTTAGCGGGAGGGCCACCGATGAGCAGTTCTTC CASSLSGRATDEQFF TRBV7-2 . 15 TRBJ2-1 TRBD2
TGTGCCACCAGTGATCCCGTTAGGGCCTACAATGAGCAGTTCTTC CATSDPVRAYNEQFF TRBV24-1 . 15 TRBJ2-1 .
TGTGCCTGGAGGGATCGGGGGGGCAGCACAGATACGCAGTATTTT CAWRDRGGSTDTQYF TRBV30 few 15 TRBJ2-3 TRBD2
TGTGCCAGCAGCCTACAGGGGGTGTCCAGGGAGACCCAGTACTTC CASSLQGVSRETQYF TRBV3-1/TRBV3-2 . 15 TRBJ2-5 TRBD1
TGTGCCAGTAGTAGACCGACAGTAAAAAACTATGGCTACACCTTC CASSRPTVKNYGYTF TRBV19 . 15 TRBJ1-2 .
TGTGCCAGCAAGACAGTGAACACCGGGGAGCTGTTTTTT CASKTVNTGELFF TRBV19 once 13 TRBJ2-2 .
TGTGCCAGCAGTTCCGCGGGTGGTGAGGAACGGAATGAGCAGTTCTTC CASSSAGGEERNEQFF TRBV27 few 16 TRBJ2-1 .
TGTGCCAGCGCCGGACTAGCGGGAGAAAATGAGCAGTTCTTC CASAGLAGENEQFF TRBV6-5 . 14 TRBJ2-1 TRBD2
TGTGCCAGCAGAACCGGGACAGGGGGAGGGTGGAATTCACCCCTCCACTTT CASRTGTGGGWNSPLHF TRBV5-8 . 17 TRBJ1-6 TRBD1
TGCAGCGTTGGGGTTGGCAGGCCCGAAGATACGCAGTATTTT CSVGVGRPEDTQYF TRBV29-1 . 14 TRBJ2-3 .
TGTGCCAGCAGAGGACAGGGGGCTTCCTACGAGCAGTACTTC CASRGQGASYEQYF TRBV11-1 . 14 TRBJ2-7 TRBD1
TGTGCCAGCACTTCGGACTTCGTTGAAGCTTTCTTT CASTSDFVEAFF TRBV28 . 12 TRBJ1-1 .
TGTGCCAGCAGCTTTGAGTGGAATTCACCCCTCCACTTT CASSFEWNSPLHF TRBV7-3 . 13 TRBJ1-6 .
TGTGCCAGCAGTGCCTCCCCCCTCGCTAGCGGGAGCTACAATGAGCAGTTCTTC CASSASPLASGSYNEQFF TRBV6-4 . 18 TRBJ2-1 TRBD2
TGTGCCAGCAGCTTTAGCGGAAGCTCCTACAATGAGCAGTTCTTC CASSFSGSSYNEQFF TRBV7-3 . 15 TRBJ2-1 .
TGTGCCAGCAGTGAATTACGGGACAGGGGATTAGCTTTCTTT CASSELRDRGLAFF TRBV25-1 . 14 TRBJ1-1 TRBD1
TGTGCCAGCAGCGTAGCGCCAGGGGAGGCCTATGGCTACACCTTC CASSVAPGEAYGYTF TRBV9 . 15 TRBJ1-2 .
TGTGCCAGCAGCTTTGACGGCTTGAACACTGAAGCTTTCTTT CASSFDGLNTEAFF TRBV5-5 . 14 TRBJ1-1 .
TGTGCCAGCAGTCGACCCTATACAGGTCGCCCTGCGGATGGCTACACCTTC CASSRPYTGRPADGYTF TRBV28 . 17 TRBJ1-2 .
TGTGCCAGCAGCTTCGGGGGCCAGAACACTGAAGCTTTCTTT CASSFGGQNTEAFF TRBV7-9 . 14 TRBJ1-1 .
TGTGCCAGCAGCTTGGGTAGGGGAGTGGGCTACGAGCAGTACTTC CASSLGRGVGYEQYF TRBV7-9 once 15 TRBJ2-7 .
TGTGCCATCAGTGAGGGGACTGGAAACACCATATATTTT CAISEGTGNTIYF TRBV10-3 . 13 TRBJ1-3 .
TGTGCAAGTCGCTTAGCGCGACTAGGGTCCTACAATGAGCAGTTCTTC CASRLARLGSYNEQFF TRBV12-2 . 16 TRBJ2-1 .
TGTGCCAGCAGTTCCCCGGGGCCCTCGGAGACCCAGTACTTC CASSSPGPSETQYF TRBV28 . 14 TRBJ2-5 .
TGTGCCAGCAGCCTCAAAGAGACCCAGTACTTC CASSLKETQYF TRBV3-1/TRBV3-2 . 11 TRBJ2-5 .
TGTGCCAGCAGCGCACACTCCGGGGGGGATCAGCCCCAGCATTTT CASSAHSGGDQPQHF TRBV7-8 . 15 TRBJ1-5 .
TGTGCCAGCAGCCAGGCGAGTCGGGGCTACGAGCAGTACTTC CASSQASRGYEQYF TRBV4-2 . 14 TRBJ2-7 .
TGTGCCTGGATGCGAGCAGCAAACTATGGCTACACCTTC CAWMRAANYGYTF TRBV30 . 13 TRBJ1-2 .